This TCR beta chain originates from a study of early T cells in non-severe SARS-CoV-2 infection. V gave up 4 bases and J gave up 0 bases, with 4 bases separating them. CDR3 length: 12 residues. The germline V gene has CDR1 GTSNPN and CDR2 SVGIG (reference sequence). Study-level findings and limits: Matching against VDJdb likely underestimated virus-specific expansions, favoring anti-spike CD8.

This clonotype was seen a few times. As yet, its antigen is unknown. TCRdb itself ran the 5' RACE reads through MiXCR, one entry per CDR3 protein. Of 50,000 to 60,000 distinct CDR3 sequences in the sample, around 10% were seen once. This sequence joins TRBV30 and TRBJ1-3; D is undetermined. Sequencing was done on a sample of whole blood. The receptor was isolated from an adult who was a healthcare worker with PCR-confirmed SARS-CoV-2 infection or an uninfected control (not recorded which). This chain's CDR3 is CAWKGSGNTIYF. CDR3 nucleotide sequence: TGTGCCTGGAAGGGCTCTGGAAACACCATATATTTT.